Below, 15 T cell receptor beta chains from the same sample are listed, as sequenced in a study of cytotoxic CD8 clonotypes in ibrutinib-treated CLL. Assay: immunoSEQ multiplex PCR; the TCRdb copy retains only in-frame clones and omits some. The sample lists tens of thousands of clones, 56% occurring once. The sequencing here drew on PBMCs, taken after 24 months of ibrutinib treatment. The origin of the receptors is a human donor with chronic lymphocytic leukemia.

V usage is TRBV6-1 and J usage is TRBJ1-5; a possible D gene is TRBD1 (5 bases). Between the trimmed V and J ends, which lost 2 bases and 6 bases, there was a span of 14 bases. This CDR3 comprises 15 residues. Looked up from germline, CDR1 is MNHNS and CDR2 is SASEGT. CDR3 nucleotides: TGTGCCAGCAGTGAAAGCTTGTGGGGGACTCAGCCCCAGCATTTT. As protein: CASSESLWGTQPQHF.

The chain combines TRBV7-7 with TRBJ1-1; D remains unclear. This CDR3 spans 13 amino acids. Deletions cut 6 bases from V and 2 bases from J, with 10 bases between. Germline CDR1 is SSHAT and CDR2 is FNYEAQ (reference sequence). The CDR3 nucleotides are TGTGCCAGCAGTTTGTCAGCAAACACTGAAGCTTTCTTT. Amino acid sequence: CASSLSANTEAFF.

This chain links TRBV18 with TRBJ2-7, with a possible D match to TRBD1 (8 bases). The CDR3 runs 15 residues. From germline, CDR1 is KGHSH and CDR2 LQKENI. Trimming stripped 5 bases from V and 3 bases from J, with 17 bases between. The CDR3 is CASSTGTGGDYEQYF. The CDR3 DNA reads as TGTGCCAGCTCAACAGGCACAGGGGGGGACTACGAGCAGTACTTC.

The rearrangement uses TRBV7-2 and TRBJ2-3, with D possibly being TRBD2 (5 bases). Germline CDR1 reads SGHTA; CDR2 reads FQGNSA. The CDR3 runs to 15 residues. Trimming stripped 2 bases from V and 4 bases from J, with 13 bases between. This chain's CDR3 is CASSLRGSSADTQYF. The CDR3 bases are TGTGCCAGCAGCTTAAGAGGGAGTTCGGCAGATACGCAGTATTTT. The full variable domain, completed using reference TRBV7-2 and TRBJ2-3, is GAGVSQSPSNKVTEKGKDVELRCDPISGHTALYWYRQSLGQGLEFLIYFQGNSAPDKSGLPSDRFSAERTGGSVSTLTIQRTQQEDSAVYLCASSLRGSSADTQYFGPGTRLTVL.

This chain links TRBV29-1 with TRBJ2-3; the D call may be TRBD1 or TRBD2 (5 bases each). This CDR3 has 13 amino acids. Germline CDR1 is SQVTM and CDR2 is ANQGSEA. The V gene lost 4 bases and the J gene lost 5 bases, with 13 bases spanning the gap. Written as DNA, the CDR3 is TGCAGCGTTGCCGACAGAGGAGGAGATACGCAGTATTTT. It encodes CSVADRGGDTQYF.

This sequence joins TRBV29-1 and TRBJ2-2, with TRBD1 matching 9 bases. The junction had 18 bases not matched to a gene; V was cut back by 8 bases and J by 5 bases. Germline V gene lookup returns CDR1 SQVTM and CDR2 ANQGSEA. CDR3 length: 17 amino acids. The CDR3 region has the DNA TGCAGCCCCCTCGTTCCTTCAGGGACAGGGACTACCGGGGAGCTGTTTTTT. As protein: CSPLVPSGTGTTGELFF.

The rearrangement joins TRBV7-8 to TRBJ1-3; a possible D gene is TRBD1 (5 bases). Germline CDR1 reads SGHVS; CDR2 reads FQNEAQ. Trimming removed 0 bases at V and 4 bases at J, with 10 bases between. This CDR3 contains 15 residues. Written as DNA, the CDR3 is TGTGCCAGCAGCTTAGCGGGGACTTCAGGAAACACCATATATTTT. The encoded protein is CASSLAGTSGNTIYF. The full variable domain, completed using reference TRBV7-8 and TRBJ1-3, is GAGVSQSPRYKVAKRGQDVALRCDPISGHVSLFWYQQALGQGPEFLTYFQNEAQLDKSGLPSDRFFAERPEGSVSTLKIQRTQQEDSAVYLCASSLAGTSGNTIYFGEGSWLTVV.

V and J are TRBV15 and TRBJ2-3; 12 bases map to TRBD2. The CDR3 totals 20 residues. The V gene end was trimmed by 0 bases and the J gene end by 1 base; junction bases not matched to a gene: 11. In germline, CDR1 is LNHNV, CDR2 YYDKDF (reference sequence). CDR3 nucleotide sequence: TGTGCCACCAGCAGAGAGGCTAGCGGGAGGGCCCGGGGGGGCACAGATACGCAGTATTTT. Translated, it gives CATSREASGRARGGTDTQYF. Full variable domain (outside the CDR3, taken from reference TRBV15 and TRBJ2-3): DAMVIQNPRYQVTQFGKPVTLSCSQTLNHNVMYWYQQKSSQAPKLLFHYYDKDFNNEADTPDNFQSRRPNTSFCFLDIRSPGLGDTAMYLCATSREASGRARGGTDTQYFGPGTRLTVL.

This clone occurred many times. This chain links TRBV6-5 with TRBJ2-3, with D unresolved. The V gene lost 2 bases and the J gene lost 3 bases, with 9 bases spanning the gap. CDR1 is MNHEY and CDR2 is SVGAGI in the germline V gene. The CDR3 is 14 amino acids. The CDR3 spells CASSYEFGTDTQYF. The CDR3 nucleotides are TGTGCCAGCAGTTACGAGTTCGGGACAGATACGCAGTATTTT.

CDR3 nucleotide sequence: TGTGCCAGTAGTCCCCCGGGCGGGCGTAACTATGGCTACACCTTC. The encoded protein is CASSPPGGRNYGYTF. The chain recombines TRBV19 with TRBJ1-2, with D uncertain. V shed 5 bases and J shed 1 base, with 14 bases lying between them. This CDR3 comprises 15 residues. Germline values: CDR1 LNHDA, CDR2 SQIVND (reference sequence).

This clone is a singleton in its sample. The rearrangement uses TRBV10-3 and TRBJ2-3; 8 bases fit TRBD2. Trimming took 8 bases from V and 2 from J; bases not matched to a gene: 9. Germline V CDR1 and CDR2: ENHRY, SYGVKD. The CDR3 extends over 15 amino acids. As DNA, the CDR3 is TGTGCCATCCGCCTCGAGCGGGGGAACACAGATACGCAGTATTTT. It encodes CAIRLERGNTDTQYF.

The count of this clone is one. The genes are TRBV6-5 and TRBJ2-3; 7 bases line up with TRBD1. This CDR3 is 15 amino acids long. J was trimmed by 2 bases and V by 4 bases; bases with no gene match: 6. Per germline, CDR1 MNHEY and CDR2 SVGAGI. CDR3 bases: TGTGCCAGCAGTTCGATGACAGGGTTCACAGATACGCAGTATTTT. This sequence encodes CASSSMTGFTDTQYF.

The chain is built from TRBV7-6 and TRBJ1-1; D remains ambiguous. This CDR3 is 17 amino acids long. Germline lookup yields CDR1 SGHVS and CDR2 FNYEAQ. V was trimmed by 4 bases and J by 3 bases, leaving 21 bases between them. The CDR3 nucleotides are TGTGCCAGCAGCTCAGACCCGGTGACGGGCCTTGACACTGAAGCTTTCTTT. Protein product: CASSSDPVTGLDTEAFF.

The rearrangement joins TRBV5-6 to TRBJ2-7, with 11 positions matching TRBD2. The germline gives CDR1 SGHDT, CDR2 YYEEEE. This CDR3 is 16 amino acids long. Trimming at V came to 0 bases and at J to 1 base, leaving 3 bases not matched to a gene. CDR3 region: CASSLGGTSGSYEQYF. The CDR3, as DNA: TGTGCCAGCAGCTTGGGGGGGACTAGCGGTTCCTACGAGCAGTACTTC.

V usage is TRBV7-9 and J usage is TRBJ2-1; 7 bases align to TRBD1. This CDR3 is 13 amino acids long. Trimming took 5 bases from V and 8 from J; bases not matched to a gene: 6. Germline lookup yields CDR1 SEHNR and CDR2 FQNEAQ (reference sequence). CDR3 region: CASSQRGGDEQFF. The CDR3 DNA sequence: TGTGCCAGCAGCCAACGAGGGGGCGATGAGCAGTTCTTC.